One and the same sample provided the 10 T cell receptor beta chains below, sequenced in a study of T-cell memory formation after mild COVID-19. In TCRdb, the 5' RACE reads were re-called with MiXCR into one record per CDR3 protein. The sample shows about 470,000 distinct CDR3 sequences, about 23% of them seen only once. Input material: PBMCs or a T cell subset sorted from them (not recorded which). These receptors were obtained from an adult woman who had mild COVID-19 (a few samples of this study predate the infection). Cell type and time point are not known.

This clonotype was counted once. V and J are TRBV7-7 and TRBJ2-2, with TRBD2 as a possible D gene (6 bases). Germline V CDR1 and CDR2: SSHAT, FNYEAQ (reference sequence). This CDR3 has 16 residues. The V and J ends lost 2 bases and 1 base respectively, with 11 bases between them. This CDR3 reads CASSLTAGLNTGELFF. DNA of the CDR3: TGTGCCAGCAGCTTAACGGCGGGGCTGAACACCGGGGAGCTGTTTTTT.

This clonotype came up a few times. The genes are TRBV10-3 and TRBJ2-3; D is unclear. The CDR3 loop spans 12 amino acids. V lost 6 bases and J lost 0, with 4 bases in between. Germline V gene data show CDR1 as ENHRY and CDR2 as SYGVKD. This chain's CDR3 is CAIRISTDTQYF. The CDR3 DNA follows: TGTGCCATCAGAATAAGCACAGATACGCAGTATTTT.

There are a few counts of this clonotype. The chain carries TRBV7-2 and TRBJ2-3, with TRBD1 matching 7 bases. The CDR3 sequence is 15 residues long. From germline, CDR1 is SGHTA and CDR2 FQGNSA. Trimming took 4 bases from V and 2 from J; bases not matched to a gene: 6. In DNA, the CDR3 is TGTGCCAGCAGCTCCCACAGGGGATCCACAGATACGCAGTATTTT. Amino acid sequence: CASSSHRGSTDTQYF. Filled out from reference TRBV7-2 and TRBJ2-3, the complete variable domain reads GAGVSQSPSNKVTEKGKDVELRCDPISGHTALYWYRQSLGQGLEFLIYFQGNSAPDKSGLPSDRFSAERTGGSVSTLTIQRTQQEDSAVYLCASSSHRGSTDTQYFGPGTRLTVL.

The rearrangement uses TRBV12-3 or TRBV12-4 and TRBJ1-2; D ambiguous. The length of the CDR3 is 12 residues. Trimming pared 6 bases from V and 7 bases from J, leaving 12 bases between. CDR3 in DNA: TGTGCCAGCAGCGTACAGAACCTTGGCTACACCTTC. Its protein is CASSVQNLGYTF.

The J gene is TRBJ2-5, the V gene TRBV2, with 9 bases that match TRBD2. The germline V gene encodes CDR1 SNHLY and CDR2 FYNNEI. V lost 2 bases and J lost 2; bases outside the gene matches: 6. The CDR3 covers 16 residues. CDR3 sequence: CASSENDLAGQETQYF. CDR3 sequence (DNA): TGTGCCAGCAGTGAAAACGATCTAGCGGGGCAAGAGACCCAGTACTTC.

This clonotype was counted ten times or more. The J gene is TRBJ2-2, the V gene TRBV5-1; TRBD1 agrees at 7 bases. This CDR3 has 15 residues. With 4 bases clipped from V and 3 bases from J, the junction kept 6 bases outside the gene matches. The germline V gene has CDR1 SGHRS and CDR2 YFSETQ. The CDR3 region has the DNA TGCGCCAGCAGCGCAAGGACAGGTGACACCGGGGAGCTGTTTTTT. Protein: CASSARTGDTGELFF.

V and J are TRBV19 and TRBJ2-1; no firm D call. Germline V gene data show CDR1 as LNHDA and CDR2 as SQIVND (reference sequence). Between the trimmed V and J ends, which lost 1 base and 3 bases, there was a span of 7 bases. The CDR3 runs 14 residues. CDR3 protein: CASSIAASYNEQFF. The CDR3 DNA sequence: TGTGCCAGTAGTATAGCGGCTAGCTACAATGAGCAGTTCTTC.

In its sample, this clonotype was seen a few times. This sequence joins TRBV4-1 and TRBJ2-7, with 9 bases fitting TRBD1. This CDR3 has 14 residues. Per germline, CDR1 MGHRA and CDR2 YSYEKL. V dropped 1 base and J dropped 6; count of bases not matched to a gene: 4. CDR3 residues: CASSQGDRVSEQYF. CDR3 in DNA: TGCGCCAGCAGCCAAGGGGACAGGGTAAGCGAGCAGTACTTC.

This clonotype appeared a few times. The chain combines TRBV18 with TRBJ1-2; the match to TRBD1 covers 7 bases. V was pared by 1 base and J by 8 bases, with 7 bases of the junction left unmatched. There are 14 residues in the CDR3. Germline CDR1 and CDR2: KGHSH and LQKENI. The DNA for the CDR3 is TGTGCCAGCTCACCACAGGGGGCGGCGTACGGCTACACCTTC. It is translated as CASSPQGAAYGYTF.

The J gene is TRBJ1-2, the V gene TRBV10-3; maybe TRBD1 (6 bases). V was clipped by 0 bases and J by 6 bases, with 20 bases between them. The germline CDR1 and CDR2 sequences are ENHRY and SYGVKD. There are 17 residues in the CDR3. In DNA form, the CDR3 reads TGTGCCATCAGTGAGTCGAGTTCTTCGGGGGCTATCAATGGCTACACCTTC. This encodes CAISESSSSGAINGYTF.